Presented here are 30 T cell receptor beta chains from one specimen sequenced in a study of T cell changes during pregnancy in multiple sclerosis. Repertoires were generated with immunoSEQ multiplex PCR, while TCRdb's copy carries only in-frame clones and drops some. Found here are 50,000 or so clones, approximately 90% of them singletons; the top ten hold 0.45% to 0.65%. Sequenced here: CD4+ T cells from peripheral blood mononuclear cells, sampled after pregnancy. These receptors were taken from a female donor with multiple sclerosis, enrolled in a pregnancy study.

V usage is TRBV30 and J usage is TRBJ1-2; the D is unclear. Trimming removed 5 bases at V and 8 bases at J, with 15 bases between. Looked up from germline, CDR1 is GTSNPN and CDR2 is SVGIG (reference sequence). CDR3 size: 12 residues. Here the CDR3 DNA reads TGTGCCTGGGGCCTCCGTGCCACCGGCTACACCTTC. This translates into CAWGLRATGYTF. The whole variable domain, filled in from reference TRBV30 and TRBJ1-2, reads SQTIHQWPATLVQPVGSPLSLECTVEGTSNPNLYWYRQAAGRGLQLLFYSVGIGQISSEVPQNLSASRPQDRQFILSSKKLLLSDSGFYLCAWGLRATGYTFGSGTRLTVV.

The genes are TRBV7-2 and TRBJ2-3; 8 bases are a match to TRBD2. The V gene's germline CDR1 is SGHTA and CDR2 FQGNSA. The J segment lost 4 bases and the V segment lost 5 bases, leaving 17 bases of the junction unmatched. The CDR3 has 18 amino acids. CDR3 sequence: CASSRAAAGGIFPDTQYF. The CDR3 region has the DNA TGTGCCAGCAGCCGGGCGGCGGCGGGAGGAATCTTCCCAGATACGCAGTATTTT.

The CDR3 nucleotides are TGCGCCAGCAGCCAGGGGACAGATAGGGGTACGCAGTATTTT. It yields the protein CASSQGTDRGTQYF. The chain uses TRBV4-3 and TRBJ2-3, with 7 bases lining up with TRBD1. The CDR3 extends over 14 amino acids. Germline loops: CDR1 LGHNA, CDR2 YSLEER. Unmatched junction bases numbered 8, after V lost 3 bases and J lost 8 bases.

The chain employs TRBV7-9 and TRBJ1-5; D is possibly TRBD1 (6 bases). This CDR3 is 12 amino acids long. V was clipped by 1 base and J by 9 bases, with 7 bases between them. Germline CDR1 reads SEHNR; CDR2 reads FQNEAQ (reference sequence). CDR3 region: CASSLVGGPQHF. Written as DNA, the CDR3 is TGTGCCAGCAGCTTAGTAGGGGGGCCCCAGCATTTT. Filled out from reference TRBV7-9 and TRBJ1-5, the complete variable domain reads DTGVSQNPRHKITKRGQNVTFRCDPISEHNRLYWYRQTLGQGPEFLTYFQNEAQLEKSRLLSDRFSAERPKGSFSTLEIQRTEQGDSAMYLCASSLVGGPQHFGDGTRLSIL.

This clone appeared a single time. The V and J genes are TRBV25-1 and TRBJ2-4; the match to TRBD2 covers 7 bases. CDR3 length equals 16 residues. CDR1 MGHDK and CDR2 SYGVNS come from the germline V gene. The trim removed 2 bases at V and 2 bases at J, leaving 6 bases unmatched. CDR3 nucleotides: TGTGCCAGCAGTGAAAGGGGCGGGGGAACCAAAAACATTCAGTACTTC. Translation gives CASSERGGGTKNIQYF.

In its sample, this clone was seen a few times. The chain couples TRBV11-3 to TRBJ2-2, with TRBD2 matching 8 bases. CDR3 length: 16 amino acids. Per the germline V gene, CDR1 is SGHNT and CDR2 is YENEEA. The ends lost 5 bases at V and 1 base at J; junction bases unmatched: 6. The CDR3 nucleotides are TGTGCCAGCAGCCCCGGGGGGGCGGAGAACACCGGGGAGCTGTTTTTT. Translated, it gives CASSPGGAENTGELFF.

V usage is TRBV9 and J usage is TRBJ1-5; 8 bases are shared with TRBD1. The germline gives CDR1 SGDLS, CDR2 YYNGEE. The V and J ends lost 0 bases and 3 bases, in that order; junction bases with no gene match: 2. The CDR3 is 15 residues long. The DNA of the CDR3 is TGTGCCAGCAGCGTAGAGGGACAGGTCAATCAGCCCCAGCATTTT. Its translation is CASSVEGQVNQPQHF.

The chain uses TRBV28 and TRBJ1-5; 10 nucleotides align to TRBD1. In germline, CDR1 is MDHEN, CDR2 SYDVKM. CDR3 length: 17 amino acids. The trim removed 5 bases at V and 2 bases at J, leaving 9 bases unmatched. CDR3 region: CASSPRTGGVGNQPQHF. The CDR3 bases are TGTGCCAGCAGTCCTCGGACAGGGGGGGTAGGCAATCAGCCCCAGCATTTT.

V usage is TRBV7-2 and J usage is TRBJ2-7; tentative D call: TRBD2 (6 bases). Germline lookup yields CDR1 SGHTA and CDR2 FQGNSA. The CDR3 runs to 15 residues. The V end lost 1 base, the J end lost 6 bases, and 16 bases lay between the germline ends. CDR3 region: CASSLGGTGEIEQYF. The CDR3 DNA is TGTGCCAGCAGCTTAGGTGGGACGGGGGAAATCGAGCAGTACTTC.

The chain links TRBV7-2 to TRBJ1-5; perhaps TRBD1 as D (6 bases). CDR1 is SGHTA, CDR2 FQGNSA, per germline. V lost 1 base and J lost 3, with 10 bases in between. The CDR3 length is 15 residues. The CDR3 bases are TGTGCCAGCAGCTTAGAAACAGGGAACAATCAGCCCCAGCATTTT. As protein: CASSLETGNNQPQHF.

The V gene is TRBV5-6, the J gene TRBJ2-3, with D uncertain. The CDR3 length is 14 residues. The ends were cut back, 1 base at V and 5 bases at J, with 11 bases in the middle. Germline CDR1 is SGHDT and CDR2 is YYEEEE. The CDR3 nucleotides read TGTGCCAGCAGCTTGATAACAGAACAAGATACGCAGTATTTT. It encodes CASSLITEQDTQYF.

The V call is TRBV18, the J call TRBJ1-2; D possibly corresponds to TRBD1 (6 bases). This CDR3 contains 17 residues. The germline V gene has CDR1 KGHSH and CDR2 LQKENI. The germline V and J ends were trimmed by 3 bases and 0 bases, with 17 bases remaining between them. The CDR3 spells CASSPQGQPSSNYGYTF. DNA of the CDR3: TGTGCCAGCTCACCCCAGGGACAACCGAGCTCTAACTATGGCTACACCTTC.

The gene calls are TRBV28 and TRBJ2-2, with a tentative D call TRBD2 (6 bases). The CDR3 consists of 16 residues. From germline, CDR1 is MDHEN and CDR2 SYDVKM. Trimming cost V 6 bases and J 7 bases, with 21 bases left between them. The CDR3 loop is CASSSPGAQPVGELFF. CDR3 nucleotide sequence: TGTGCCAGCAGCTCCCCGGGAGCCCAACCGGTCGGGGAGCTGTTTTTT.

The chain recombines TRBV29-1 with TRBJ2-1, with TRBD2 matching 7 bases. The germline CDR1 and CDR2 sequences are SQVTM and ANQGSEA. The J segment lost 3 bases and the V segment lost 4 bases, leaving 6 bases of the junction unmatched. The CDR3 length is 14 residues. The CDR3 DNA follows: TGCAGCGTTGCTCTACTAGCGCGCTACAATGAGCAGTTCTTC. Its translation is CSVALLARYNEQFF.

This clone has just a few counts. This chain links TRBV7-2 with TRBJ2-3; D not certain. Germline V gene sequence: CDR1 SGHTA, CDR2 FQGNSA. This CDR3 spans 17 amino acids. V dropped 2 bases and J dropped 0 bases, with 15 bases sitting between them. The CDR3 region is CASSLRSSPISTDTQYF. CDR3 DNA: TGTGCCAGCAGCTTAAGATCGTCCCCTATTAGCACAGATACGCAGTATTTT.

J is TRBJ2-7 and V is TRBV3-2; TRBD2, the D gene given by the table, was not confirmed from the DNA. TRBV3-2 is given as a pseudogene. The CDR3 is made up of 9 amino acids. CDR3 protein: CASSQYLYF. The CDR3 DNA sequence: TGTGCCAGCAGCCAATATCTGTACTTC.

The chain employs TRBV19 and TRBJ2-2; 7 bases agree with TRBD1. After removal of 6 bases from V and 4 bases from J, the junction contained 8 bases not matched to a gene. Germline CDR1 reads LNHDA; CDR2 reads SQIVND (reference sequence). There are 15 residues in the CDR3. The CDR3 coding sequence is TGTGCCAGTAGAAATCCGGGACAGAGCACCGGGGAGCTGTTTTTT. It translates to CASRNPGQSTGELFF.

V usage is TRBV27 and J usage is TRBJ2-7, with 12 bases fitting TRBD2. CDR1 is MNHEY, CDR2 SMNVEV, per germline (reference sequence). This CDR3 contains 16 residues. Trimming at V came to 6 bases and at J to 2 bases, leaving 8 bases not matched to a gene. The CDR3 nucleotides read TGTGCCAGCAGACAGATGGCTAGCGGGAGGGCCTACGAGCAGTACTTC. The encoded protein is CASRQMASGRAYEQYF.

V gene TRBV15 combines with J gene TRBJ2-7; D gene uncertain. Germline CDR1 is LNHNV and CDR2 is YYDKDF (reference sequence). V dropped 0 bases and J dropped 0 bases, with 6 bases sitting between them. The CDR3 covers 14 residues. This chain's CDR3 is CATSRDYNSYEQYF. CDR3 sequence (DNA): TGTGCCACCAGCAGAGATTATAACTCCTACGAGCAGTACTTC.

V and J are TRBV2 and TRBJ2-1; 9 nucleotides match TRBD2. This CDR3 has 15 amino acids. Germline CDR1 and CDR2: SNHLY and FYNNEI. J lost 3 bases, V lost 6 bases, and 6 bases had no gene match. For the CDR3, the DNA is TGTGCCAGCAGGGACGGACTAGCGAGCTACAATGAGCAGTTCTTC. Translated, it gives CASRDGLASYNEQFF.

This rearrangement joins TRBV4-3 to TRBJ2-1, with 8 bases fitting TRBD2. Per the germline V gene, CDR1 is LGHNA and CDR2 is YSLEER. V lost 3 bases, J lost 4 bases, and 2 bases stayed unmatched. The length of the CDR3 is 14 residues. Here the CDR3 DNA reads TGCGCCAGCAGCCATCTAGCGGGTTACAATGAGCAGTTCTTC. It specifies CASSHLAGYNEQFF.

The chain employs TRBV6-6 and TRBJ2-1, with 7 bases that match TRBD2. Germline-derived CDR1 and CDR2 are MNHNY and SVGAGI (reference sequence). V was pared by 4 bases and J by 2 bases, with 8 bases of the junction left unmatched. The length of the CDR3 is 16 residues. The CDR3, as DNA: TGTGCCAGCAGTTCGAGGCTAGCGGAAGCCTACAATGAGCAGTTCTTC. Protein sequence: CASSSRLAEAYNEQFF.

Points on this clone: The DNA is omitted, as the CDR3 cannot be located on it reliably, and the CDR3 follows TCRdb's listing. The chain is built from TRBV29-1 and TRBJ2-5; TRBD1, the table's D call, lacks a check against the DNA. The CDR3 has 11 amino acids, counting both end residues. Germline V gene lookup returns CDR1 SQVTM and CDR2 ANQGSEA. The chain's CDR3 is CSVEVAQGSDF.

The genes are TRBV30 and TRBJ2-1, with D possibly being TRBD2 (6 bases). The CDR3 spans 13 residues. Germline V lookup: CDR1 GTSNPN, CDR2 SVGIG (reference sequence). V dropped 4 bases and J dropped 10 bases, with 17 bases sitting between them. In DNA, the CDR3 is TGTGCCTGGAACAGCGGGCTAGGGTCGGAGCAGTTCTTC. Protein sequence: CAWNSGLGSEQFF.

The chain uses TRBV6-6 and TRBJ1-5; a weak D match, TRBD1 (6 bases). The V gene's germline CDR1 is MNHNY and CDR2 SVGAGI (reference sequence). The CDR3 consists of 15 residues. Deletions cut 6 bases from V and 2 bases from J, with 14 bases between. As DNA, the CDR3 is TGTGCCAGCAGCCAACAGGGTAGGGGCAATCAGCCCCAGCATTTT. It encodes CASSQQGRGNQPQHF.

This clone was counted once. The chain is built from TRBV12-5 and TRBJ1-1; D is unresolved. The CDR3 consists of 14 residues. V shed 6 bases and J shed 1 base, with 12 bases lying between them. Germline V gene lookup returns CDR1 LGHNT and CDR2 FRNRAP. CDR3 residues: CASGLGRENTEAFF. In nucleotides, the CDR3 is TGTGCTAGTGGCCTCGGTCGGGAGAACACTGAAGCTTTCTTT.

The chain recombines TRBV19 with TRBJ1-1; TRBD1 matches 9 bases. Germline-derived CDR1 and CDR2 are LNHDA and SQIVND (reference sequence). Trimming cost V 4 bases and J 4 bases; bases outside gene matches: 7. The length of the CDR3 is 15 residues. This CDR3 reads CASSTGTGTGTEAFF. The CDR3 coding sequence is TGTGCCAGTAGTACCGGGACAGGGACAGGCACTGAAGCTTTCTTT.

The J gene is TRBJ1-4, the V gene TRBV19; D gene ambiguous. The V and J ends lost 10 bases and 7 bases respectively, with 10 bases between them. Germline-derived CDR1 and CDR2 are LNHDA and SQIVND (reference sequence). This CDR3 region has 11 residues. CDR3 in DNA: TGTGCCACTCGAGAGGGTGAAAAACTGTTTTTT. Translated, it gives CATREGEKLFF.

This sequence joins TRBV18 and TRBJ1-2; TRBD1 is a possible D gene (5 bases). The germline V and J ends were trimmed by 3 bases and 4 bases, with 15 bases remaining between them. CDR1 and CDR2 from the germline V gene are KGHSH and LQKENI. The CDR3 has 15 residues. Here the CDR3 reads CASSPGTPEGYGYTF. The CDR3 DNA sequence: TGTGCCAGCTCACCCGGGACTCCCGAGGGCTATGGCTACACCTTC.

The DNA of the CDR3 is TGTGCCAGCTCACAAGGGACTGCGTCCACAGATACGCAGTATTTT. It codes for CASSQGTASTDTQYF. V gene TRBV18 combines with J gene TRBJ2-3; a weak D match, TRBD2 (6 bases). The CDR3 sequence is 15 residues long. The ends were cut back, 4 bases at V and 2 bases at J, with 13 bases in the middle. Per germline, CDR1 KGHSH and CDR2 LQKENI. The variable domain in full, with the rest retrieved from reference TRBV18 and TRBJ2-3, is NAGVMQNPRHLVRRRGQEARLRCSPMKGHSHVYWYRQLPEEGLKFMVYLQKENIIDESGMPKERFSAEFPKEGPSILRIQQVVRGDSAAYFCASSQGTASTDTQYFGPGTRLTVL.